This is a list of T cell receptor beta chains from one sample in a study of OX40 agonist ivuxolimab in advanced cancers. This table comes from immunoSEQ multiplex PCR, and its TCRdb copy is limited to in-frame clones, with some not included. There are 50,000 to 65,000 clones in the sample; roughly 87% occur only once, and under 3.5% lies in the top ten. This specimen consisted of CD4+ or CD8+ T cells sorted from blood, obtained in a trial of the OX40 agonist ivuxolimab. These receptors originate from an adult with an advanced solid tumor such as melanoma, head and neck, liver or kidney cancer. Both conserved end residues are part of each CDR3. A D gene is named only where the DNA matches it firmly. The size field is filled for only some rows; it gives once, few, many or a size class.

>NA|once|TRBJ2-3|TRBV4-2
TGTGCCAGCAGCCAAGGAGGGTCCCAAGATACGCAGTATTTT
CASSQGGSQDTQYF
>TRBD1|NA|TRBJ2-5|TRBV30
TGTGCCTGGGGGCCGGGACAGGTTAGGGGGGAGACCCAGTACTTC
CAWGPGQVRGETQYF
>NA|NA|TRBJ1-6|TRBV27
TGTGCCAGCAGTTTAGGACAAAATTCACCCCTCCACTTT
CASSLGQNSPLHF
>TRBD2|NA|TRBJ2-7|TRBV28
TGTGCCAGCAGGCCCCGCGGGGGGGGCCGTCGTTACGAGCAGTACTTC
CASRPRGGGRRYEQYF
>TRBD2|NA|TRBJ2-7|TRBV5-1
TGCGCCAGCAGCCGACTAGCGGGCGAGCAGTACTTC
CASSRLAGEQYF
>TRBD2|NA|TRBJ2-6|TRBV19
TGTGCCAGTAGTGGACTAGCGGGCCTTCTCTCTGGGGCCAACGTCCTGACTTTC
CASSGLAGLLSGANVLTF
>NA|NA|TRBJ1-3|TRBV9
TGTGCCAGCAGCGTAGGATATCAGGCAAGCTCTGGAAACACCATATATTTT
CASSVGYQASSGNTIYF
>NA|NA|TRBJ2-6|TRBV9
TGTGCCAGCAGCTTCAGGTCGGCTGGGGCCAACGTCCTGACTTTC
CASSFRSAGANVLTF
>NA|NA|TRBJ1-4|TRBV19
TGTGCCAGTAGCGCCATGTCTAGGACTGAAAAACTGTTTTTT
CASSAMSRTEKLFF
>NA|NA|TRBJ2-2|TRBV5-1
TGCGCCAGCAGCGCACGACAGGATTACACCGGGGAGCTGTTTTTT
CASSARQDYTGELFF
>NA|once|TRBJ1-2|TRBV19
TGTGCCAGTAGTCCTGCCCAGGACATTAACTATGGCTACACCTTC
CASSPAQDINYGYTF
>TRBD1|NA|TRBJ1-1|TRBV9
TGTGCCAGCAGCGTAGAGGGGACAGGGGTATGGACTGAAGCTTTCTTT
CASSVEGTGVWTEAFF
>NA|NA|TRBJ2-7|TRBV7-8
TGTGCCAGCAGCCTTTTATGGGATGTAAACGAGCAGTACTTC
CASSLLWDVNEQYF
>NA|NA|TRBJ1-2|TRBV28
TGTGCCTTGGCGGGAAACTATGGCTACACCTTC
CALAGNYGYTF
>TRBD2|NA|TRBJ2-3|TRBV10-3
TGTGCCATCAGAGATACTAGCGGGAGTGCAGATACGCAGTATTTT
CAIRDTSGSADTQYF
>TRBD1|NA|TRBJ2-2|TRBV7-3
TGTGCCAGCAGCTTAGGGACAGGGCGCACCGGGGAGCTGTTTTTT
CASSLGTGRTGELFF
>NA|NA|TRBJ2-5|TRBV19
TGTGCCAGTAGTATTCAAGTCCAAGAGACCCAGTACTTC
CASSIQVQETQYF
>TRBD1|NA|TRBJ1-5|TRBV7-9
TGTGCCAGCAGCTTATCTACAGGGGGCCATCAGCCCCAGCATTTT
CASSLSTGGHQPQHF
>TRBD2|NA|TRBJ2-7|TRBV5-6
TGTGCCAGCAGTACGGGGTACGGACTAGCGAACTCCTACGAGCAGTACTTC
CASSTGYGLANSYEQYF
>NA|NA|TRBJ2-1|TRBV7-6
TGTGCCAGCAGCTACGAGATTGAGGCCCGCGGGGAGCAGTTCTTC
CASSYEIEARGEQFF
>NA|NA|TRBJ2-7|TRBV5-1
TGCGCCAGCAGCCCCGGGAACTCAGGGGGGCGGTACGAGCAGTACTTC
CASSPGNSGGRYEQYF
>NA|few|TRBJ1-5|TRBV28
TGTGCCAGCAGTCCCGGAGGGTTCAATCAGCCCCAGCATTTT
CASSPGGFNQPQHF
>NA|NA|TRBJ2-2|TRBV11-3
TGTGCCAGCAGCCGGGGGACCGCGAACACCGGGGAGCTGTTTTTT
CASSRGTANTGELFF
>TRBD2|NA|TRBJ2-4|TRBV30
TGTGCCTGGAGCCGACTAGCGGGAATAGCCAAAAACATTCAGTACTTC
CAWSRLAGIAKNIQYF
>NA|NA|TRBJ1-1|TRBV18
TGTGCCAGCTCAGGGGATCTCGACACTGAAGCTTTCTTT
CASSGDLDTEAFF
>NA|NA|TRBJ1-3|TRBV15
TGTGCCACCAGCAGAGATTCAGGGACGCTAAGTAGCTCTGGAAACACCATATATTTT
CATSRDSGTLSSSGNTIYF
>NA|NA|TRBJ1-3|TRBV6-5
TGTGCCAGCATAAAGGGTTCCCGCTCTGGAAACACCATATATTTT
CASIKGSRSGNTIYF
>NA|NA|TRBJ2-5|TRBV11-1
TGTGCCAGCAGCTTCAGATTCCAAGAGACCCAGTACTTC
CASSFRFQETQYF
>TRBD1|NA|TRBJ2-5|TRBV18
TGTGCCAGCTCACCAAACAGGGGGCCGGGAGAGACCCAGTACTTC
CASSPNRGPGETQYF
>NA|NA|TRBJ2-5|TRBV5-1
TGCGCCAGCAGCTTGGGGGCCCAAGAGACCCAGTACTTC
CASSLGAQETQYF
>NA|once|TRBJ1-3|TRBV11-2
TGTGCCAGCAGCTTAGACTTATCTGGAAACACCATATATTTT
CASSLDLSGNTIYF
>NA|NA|TRBJ2-5|TRBV19
TGTGCCAGTAGGGACAGCCAAGAGACCCAGTACTTC
CASRDSQETQYF
>NA|NA|TRBJ1-5|TRBV4-1
TGCGCCAGCAGCCCATCCTCCACCGGCCTTGGGGGGAATCAGCCCCAGCATTTT
CASSPSSTGLGGNQPQHF